Included here is one T cell receptor (beta chain) sequence, with context. These data originate in a study of blood T cell repertoires in COVID-19. Study details: The United States, Italy and Spain provided the acute and convalescent COVID-19 samples.

Sequencing was performed with immunoSEQ multiplex PCR; in TCRdb, only in-frame clones are kept and a portion is missing. Of about 400,000 clones detected, around 84% appear once; the ten largest clones hold 2.5% to 3.5%. In germline, CDR1 is SNHLY, CDR2 FYNNEI. CDR3 length equals 15 residues. Trimming at V came to 6 bases and at J to 1 base, leaving 7 bases not matched to a gene. The chain employs TRBV2 and TRBJ1-1; TRBD1 matches 8 bases. Sequenced sample: peripheral blood. The TCR was taken from a human donor in a cohort sampled during active COVID-19. The CDR3 sequence: CASSQGAWGNTEAFF. The CDR3 DNA sequence: TGTGCCAGCAGCCAGGGGGCCTGGGGGAACACTGAAGCTTTCTTT.